This T cell receptor beta chain emerged from a study of T-cell memory formation after mild COVID-19. Findings of the study overall: Memory cells collected pre-infection included some clones that later responded, suggesting cross-reactive memory joined. Chiefly within CM and EM were the contracting CD4+ clones; CD8+ ones were within EMRA.

Via MiXCR, TCRdb re-called the 5' RACE reads, giving one row per CDR3 protein. This sample has under 550,000 distinct CDR3 sequences, with over 15% found just once. This clonotype showed up just a few times. The target antigen is unknown. Trimming cost V 5 bases and J 5 bases, with 12 bases left between them. This CDR3 is built from 13 residues. V usage is TRBV12-3 or TRBV12-4 and J usage is TRBJ1-2; the D is unclear. The sequence derives from a young man who had mild COVID-19 (a few samples of this study predate the infection). Cell type and time point are not known. Sequencing input: PBMCs or a T cell subset sorted from them (not recorded which). Written as DNA, the CDR3 is TGTGCCAGCAGTGTGGTGCGAGAGTATGGCTACACCTTC. Protein product: CASSVVREYGYTF.